Sequencing of this TCR beta chain was carried out in a study of T cell repertoires in cytomegalovirus infection (dated by TCRdb to between 2018 and 2021). Context from the whole study: Because public TCR beta signatures pointed to carriage of CMV infection together with the matching HLA type, the HLA type of each donor mattered for the analysis. Summary of the overall study and its limitations: Cumulative frequency of public TCR beta family members discriminated carriers of CMV infection plus the relevant HLA type in this cohort and an independent roughly 350-donor cohort. The ex vivo response was dominated by HLA-C-restricted CMV-specific TCR beta clonotypes, which also provided the single most frequent clonotype in two of eight donors.

Sequenced on an Illumina HiSeq 1500. In TCRdb, the public reads were trimmed at Q25 with fastp and aligned with MiXCR, with productive beta chains retained. Rows matching on CDR3 protein sequence are summarized as one entry with the most common DNA and genes. The sample yields 200,000 to 300,000 distinct CDR3 sequences; 9% to 15% were counted once. Of the sample, approximately 1.6% falls within the top ten clones. Note on this clonotype: Its antigen is unknown. One base away there is no much larger clone; base qualities are not given.

The CDR3 contains 15 residues, cysteine and phenylalanine counted. Only CDR3 DNA remains: 45 bases, in frame from the first base. CDR1 and CDR2, looked up from the germline V gene, are SNHLY and FYNNEI. Trimmed from V: 6 bases; trimmed from J: 5 bases; junction bases lacking a gene match: 6. Material for sequencing was PBMCs. The chain is encoded by TRBV2 joined to TRBJ2-1; 11 bases in the junction line up with TRBD2. This sequence was found in a human donor in good health (CMV status not recorded). Some clones in this sample may be carry-over from other donors' samples. The sequence in DNA is TGTGCCAGCAGGCTTCTAGCGGGAGGCCACAATGAGCAGTTCTTC. Translated, this gives CASRLLAGGHNEQFF.